These 10 T cell receptor beta chains came from one sample sequenced in a study of radiotherapy plus CTLA-4 blockade in lung cancer. Method: immunoSEQ multiplex PCR; TCRdb's copy keeps in-frame clones and lacks some. Among some 71,000 clones, roughly three quarters were seen once, and the ten largest hold about 15%. The material sequenced was peripheral blood, taken from a patient treated with radiotherapy plus ipilimumab. The receptors were gathered from a human donor with non-small cell lung cancer whose response to radiotherapy plus ipilimumab could not be evaluated. Some clones in this sample may be carry-over from other donors' samples.

V and J are TRBV9 and TRBJ2-1; D might be TRBD1 (6 bases). V was trimmed by 0 bases and J by 0 bases, leaving 10 bases between them. The CDR3 has 16 residues. Germline lookup yields CDR1 SGDLS and CDR2 YYNGEE. The CDR3 DNA sequence: TGTGCCAGCAGCGTAGGGCAGGGGAGCTCCTACAATGAGCAGTTCTTC. Residues: CASSVGQGSSYNEQFF.

A single count supports this clone. This CDR3 is also generated by other DNA sequences in the sample. The chain employs TRBV5-1 and TRBJ1-6; tentatively, D is TRBD1 (5 bases). Per germline, CDR1 SGHRS and CDR2 YFSETQ. V lost 0 bases and J lost 5, with 6 bases in between. This CDR3 spans 14 amino acids. The CDR3 protein is CASSLEGNNSPLHF. The CDR3 bases are TGCGCCAGCAGCTTGGAGGGGAATAATTCACCCCTCCACTTT.

This clone was observed a handful of times. This sequence joins TRBV19 and TRBJ1-4, with TRBD1 matching over 7 bases. The CDR3 runs to 11 residues. J lost 8 bases, V lost 8 bases, and 2 bases had no gene match. Germline values: CDR1 LNHDA, CDR2 SQIVND (reference sequence). The CDR3 region is CASSRGEKLFF. CDR3 nucleotides: TGTGCCAGTTCCAGGGGGGAAAAACTGTTTTTT.

Note on this clone: The conserved closing phenylalanine or tryptophan is absent in this CDR3, likely reflecting a read error. This chain links TRBV27 with TRBJ2-7; D may be TRBD1 (7 bases). This CDR3 comprises 16 residues. Germline CDR1 MNHEY, CDR2 SMNVEV (reference sequence). V was cut by 0 bases and J by 1 base, with 13 bases left in between. DNA of the CDR3: TGTGCCAGCAGTTTATCGGAGGGGGCGCGGTCCTACGAGCAGTACCTC. Translated: CASSLSEGARSYEQYL.

The chain has TRBV27 and TRBJ2-5; 9 bases are a match to TRBD1. Judging by the DNA end, TRBJ2-7 fits better; the J call may be wrong. The CDR3 is 14 amino acids. Germline CDR1 and CDR2: MNHEY and SMNVEV (reference sequence). CDR3 amino acids: CASTTGDRVDEQYF. CDR3 coding DNA: TGTGCCAGCACCACGGGGGACAGGGTGGACGAGCAGTACTTC.

In its sample, this clone was seen once. The chain combines TRBV30 with TRBJ2-5, with D tentatively TRBD2 (6 bases). The CDR3 runs to 13 residues. Trimming shortened V by 5 bases and J by 4 bases, and 14 bases separated the two germline ends. The germline V gene encodes CDR1 GTSNPN and CDR2 SVGIG (reference sequence). The CDR3 is CAWARRVRETQYF. The CDR3 DNA is TGTGCCTGGGCGAGGAGGGTACGAGAGACCCAGTACTTC.

V is TRBV5-1 and J is TRBJ1-4, with TRBD1 matching 7 bases. CDR1 and CDR2 (germline): SGHRS, YFSETQ. This CDR3 comprises 14 residues. Trimming removed 3 bases from V and 5 bases from J; junction bases left unmatched: 4. CDR3 sequence (DNA): TGCGCCAGCAGCTCGGGACAGTCCAATGAAAAACTGTTTTTT. This codes for CASSSGQSNEKLFF. Full variable domain (rest looked up from reference TRBV5-1 and TRBJ1-4): KAGVTQTPRYLIKTRGQQVTLSCSPISGHRSVSWYQQTPGQGLQFLFEYFSETQRNKGNFPGRFSGRQFSNSRSEMNVSTLELGDSALYLCASSSGQSNEKLFFGSGTQLSVL.

This chain links TRBV28 with TRBJ1-4; the D gene is possibly TRBD1 (5 bases). The germline V gene encodes CDR1 MDHEN and CDR2 SYDVKM. The CDR3 length is 14 residues. V lost 8 bases, J lost 5 bases, and 15 bases lay in between. The CDR3 reads CASLSGLLNEKLFF. The CDR3 DNA reads TGTGCCAGCCTTTCGGGACTCCTCAATGAAAAACTGTTTTTT.

The chain combines TRBV19 with TRBJ2-7; D is possibly TRBD2 (5 bases). Germline V CDR1 and CDR2: LNHDA, SQIVND (reference sequence). V was pared by 4 bases and J by 9 bases, with 13 bases between. The CDR3 spans 12 residues. This CDR3 reads CASSSGPGGQYF. Here the CDR3 DNA reads TGTGCCAGTAGTAGCGGGCCTGGCGGGCAGTACTTC.

The chain uses TRBV28 and TRBJ1-2; 11 nucleotides match TRBD1. The CDR3 totals 14 residues. The V segment lost 8 bases and the J segment 5 bases; nucleotides outside the gene matches: 7. Germline V lookup: CDR1 MDHEN, CDR2 SYDVKM. CDR3 DNA: TGTGCCAGCTTATCGCGGGACAGGGGGTATGGCTACACCTTC. Translation: CASLSRDRGYGYTF.